The 23 T cell receptor beta chains reported below all come from one sample, sequenced in a study of early stage breast cancer tumors. Method: immunoSEQ multiplex PCR; TCRdb's copy keeps in-frame clones and lacks some. The table lists 11,000 to 15,000 clones, 79% of them singletons, with around 7.6% in the top ten. The sample taken for sequencing was normal breast tissue next to the tumor. These receptors originate from a person aged 50-59 years with breast cancer.

The chain uses TRBV28 and TRBJ2-1, with 7 bases that match TRBD1. The CDR3 length is 17 residues. V gave up 5 bases and J gave up 7 bases; unmatched junction bases: 17. CDR1 MDHEN and CDR2 SYDVKM come from the germline V gene. CDR3 sequence: CASSAPRQGGFRNEQFF. CDR3 DNA sequence: TGTGCCAGCAGTGCCCCTCGACAGGGTGGATTTCGTAATGAGCAGTTCTTC.

This chain uses TRBV15 with TRBJ2-5; tentatively, D is TRBD2 (6 bases). V gave up 3 bases and J gave up 3 bases, with 20 bases separating them. Germline lookup yields CDR1 LNHNV and CDR2 YYDKDF (reference sequence). The CDR3 loop spans 17 amino acids. CDR3 in DNA: TGTGCCACCAGCAGGGGACCTTTGTCGGGAGTGGAAGAGACCCAGTACTTC. Its protein is CATSRGPLSGVEETQYF.

The chain is built from TRBV6-6 and TRBJ2-3, with D unresolved. Germline CDR1 is MNHNY and CDR2 is SVGAGI (reference sequence). This CDR3 region has 12 residues. V lost 6 bases and J lost 0, with 4 bases in between. The CDR3 region is CASRTSTDTQYF. The CDR3 region has the DNA TGTGCCAGCAGGACTAGCACAGATACGCAGTATTTT.

V is TRBV5-6 and J is TRBJ2-7; 7 bases line up with TRBD1. V trimming: 4 bases; J trimming: 2 bases; junction bases outside the gene matches: 6. CDR1 and CDR2 (germline): SGHDT, YYEEEE. The CDR3 has 14 amino acids. In nucleotides, the CDR3 is TGTGCCAGCAGCCGGACAGGTCACGCCTACGAGCAGTACTTC. It specifies CASSRTGHAYEQYF.

This chain joins TRBV18 and TRBJ2-7, with D perhaps given as TRBD1 or TRBD2 (5 bases each). CDR1 and CDR2 (germline): KGHSH, LQKENI. This CDR3 has 14 amino acids. The ends were cut back, 4 bases at V and 3 bases at J, with 13 bases in the middle. In DNA form, the CDR3 reads TGTGCCAGCTCACTGCCGGGACCACTCTACGAGCAGTACTTC. Its protein product is CASSLPGPLYEQYF.

The chain recombines TRBV19 with TRBJ2-7; D not resolved. V was clipped by 3 bases and J by 2 bases, with 11 bases between them. This CDR3 is 14 amino acids long. The V gene's germline CDR1 is LNHDA and CDR2 SQIVND (reference sequence). The CDR3 loop reads CASSIGNGPYEQYF. CDR3 sequence (DNA): TGTGCCAGTAGTATCGGTAACGGACCCTACGAGCAGTACTTC.

The V gene is TRBV5-1, the J gene TRBJ1-1; 7 nucleotides align to TRBD1. The CDR3 is 13 amino acids. Germline V gene data show CDR1 as SGHRS and CDR2 as YFSETQ. The junction had 9 bases not matched to a gene; V was cut back by 7 bases and J by 6 bases. The CDR3 spells CASSSQGLAEAFF. The CDR3 bases are TGCGCCAGCTCTTCACAGGGGTTGGCTGAAGCTTTCTTT.

The chain links TRBV5-1 to TRBJ2-5, with D perhaps TRBD2 (6 bases). Germline V lookup: CDR1 SGHRS, CDR2 YFSETQ. The CDR3 contains 13 residues. Trimming stripped 4 bases from V and 6 bases from J, with 13 bases between. CDR3 sequence (DNA): TGCGCCAGCAGCGTGGAGGGGTCTAAGACCCAGTACTTC. It is translated as CASSVEGSKTQYF. The whole variable domain, filled in from reference TRBV5-1 and TRBJ2-5, reads KAGVTQTPRYLIKTRGQQVTLSCSPISGHRSVSWYQQTPGQGLQFLFEYFSETQRNKGNFPGRFSGRQFSNSRSEMNVSTLELGDSALYLCASSVEGSKTQYFGPGTRLLVL.

CDR3 in DNA: TGTGCCAGCAGCCGACAGGGGTCCTCCTACGAGCAGTACTTC. Protein: CASSRQGSSYEQYF. The chain recombines TRBV7-8 with TRBJ2-7, with TRBD1 matching over 8 bases. Unmatched junction bases numbered 3, after V lost 5 bases and J lost 0 bases. Germline CDR1 SGHVS, CDR2 FQNEAQ. CDR3 length equals 14 residues.

V usage is TRBV7-9 and J usage is TRBJ1-5, with no clear D. CDR3 length equals 14 residues. Trimming stripped 1 base from V and 1 base from J, with 5 bases between. Germline V lookup: CDR1 SEHNR, CDR2 FQNEAQ (reference sequence). CDR3 loop: CASSLGPSNQPQHF. The CDR3 DNA reads as TGTGCCAGCAGCTTAGGTCCGAGCAATCAGCCCCAGCATTTT.

CDR3 in amino acids: CASSRTTGGSNQPQHF. CDR3 sequence (DNA): TGTGCCAGCTCACGGACGACAGGGGGAAGCAATCAGCCCCAGCATTTT. The chain carries TRBV18 and TRBJ1-5; 9 positions match TRBD1. This CDR3 is built from 16 residues. Germline values: CDR1 KGHSH, CDR2 LQKENI. J lost 1 base, V lost 4 bases, and 5 bases had no gene match.

The V gene is TRBV28, the J gene TRBJ1-6; tentative D call: TRBD1 (5 bases). Trimming removed 2 bases at V and 0 bases at J, with 11 bases between. Per germline, CDR1 MDHEN and CDR2 SYDVKM. The CDR3 extends over 17 amino acids. DNA for the CDR3: TGTGCCAGCAGTTTAACTCGACAGACCTCCTATAATTCACCCCTCCACTTT. It specifies CASSLTRQTSYNSPLHF.

The chain links TRBV7-6 to TRBJ2-1; TRBD2 aligns across 10 bases. The CDR3 sequence is 18 residues long. V was clipped by 1 base and J by 7 bases; unmatched bases: 13. Germline V gene data show CDR1 as SGHVS and CDR2 as FNYEAQ. In DNA, the CDR3 is TGTGCCAGCAGCTTAGGTCTGGGCGAGCGGGGGGGCCTGAATGAGCAGTTCTTC. Encoded protein: CASSLGLGERGGLNEQFF.

The V gene is TRBV5-4, the J gene TRBJ1-1; perhaps TRBD1 as D (6 bases). Germline CDR1 reads SGHNT; CDR2 reads YYREEE (reference sequence). The ends were cut back, 5 bases at V and 2 bases at J, with 10 bases in the middle. This CDR3 is built from 13 residues. CDR3 nucleotide sequence: TGTGCCAGCAGATCAGGGGATAACACTGAAGCTTTCTTT. This translates into CASRSGDNTEAFF.

The V gene is TRBV28, the J gene TRBJ2-7, with TRBD1 matching 9 bases. The CDR3 length is 15 residues. The V segment lost 6 bases and the J segment 5 bases; nucleotides outside the gene matches: 11. Per the germline V gene, CDR1 is MDHEN and CDR2 is SYDVKM. As DNA, the CDR3 is TGTGCCAGCAGCGTTTCGGGGACAGGGTATAACGAGCAGTACTTC. As protein: CASSVSGTGYNEQYF.

This clone was observed a single time. CDR3 amino acids: CAISAGTSGGRGTGELFF. CDR3 sequence (DNA): TGTGCCATCAGTGCCGGGACTAGCGGGGGCCGCGGCACCGGGGAGCTGTTTTTT. This rearrangement joins TRBV10-3 to TRBJ2-2, with 14 positions matching TRBD2. Germline lookup yields CDR1 ENHRY and CDR2 SYGVKD. CDR3 length: 18 residues. The ends lost 4 bases at V and 4 bases at J; junction bases unmatched: 8.

This sequence joins TRBV5-8 and TRBJ2-3, with D tentatively TRBD2 (7 bases). CDR1 and CDR2 from the germline V gene are SGHTS and YDEGEE. The CDR3 loop spans 16 amino acids. Trimming cost V 2 bases and J 3 bases, with 16 bases left between them. CDR3 bases: TGTGCCAGCAGCTTTTGGGGGGGCCGTGGAACAGATACGCAGTATTTT. It codes for CASSFWGGRGTDTQYF.

This chain joins TRBV2 and TRBJ2-3; 11 bases line up with TRBD2. CDR3 length equals 15 residues. J lost 3 bases, V lost 7 bases, and 6 bases had no gene match. The germline V gene encodes CDR1 SNHLY and CDR2 FYNNEI. Here the CDR3 reads CASKQLAGDTDTQYF. The CDR3 DNA follows: TGTGCCAGCAAACAACTAGCGGGGGATACAGATACGCAGTATTTT.

The chain joins TRBV7-2 to TRBJ2-5; D is undetermined. Trimming stripped 3 bases from V and 5 bases from J, with 10 bases between. The CDR3 totals 13 residues. Germline V gene lookup returns CDR1 SGHTA and CDR2 FQGNSA. The CDR3 DNA is TGTGCCAGCAGCTTCCGGCCTTCCGAGACCCAGTACTTC. It specifies CASSFRPSETQYF. The full variable domain, with the rest looked up from reference TRBV7-2 and TRBJ2-5, is GAGVSQSPSNKVTEKGKDVELRCDPISGHTALYWYRQSLGQGLEFLIYFQGNSAPDKSGLPSDRFSAERTGGSVSTLTIQRTQQEDSAVYLCASSFRPSETQYFGPGTRLLVL.

V usage is TRBV28 and J usage is TRBJ2-2, with D hard to call. The germline CDR1 and CDR2 sequences are MDHEN and SYDVKM. V shed 7 bases and J shed 5 bases, with 11 bases lying between them. The CDR3 sequence is 13 residues long. The chain's CDR3 is CASTMPGTGELFF. CDR3 sequence (DNA): TGTGCCAGCACCATGCCCGGGACCGGGGAGCTGTTTTTT.

This clone was recorded once. J is TRBJ2-7 and V is TRBV5-6, with D tentatively TRBD1 (6 bases). V was trimmed by 0 bases and J by 7 bases, leaving 11 bases between them. CDR1 is SGHDT and CDR2 is YYEEEE in the germline V gene. The CDR3 contains 13 residues. The CDR3 reads CASSLGQVQEQYF. In nucleotides, the CDR3 is TGTGCCAGCAGCTTGGGACAGGTGCAGGAGCAGTACTTC.

The table lists this clone with a count of one. The chain couples TRBV5-8 to TRBJ2-3, with 11 bases aligning to TRBD2. From germline, CDR1 is SGHTS and CDR2 YDEGEE. Germline trimming cut 5 bases from V and 3 bases from J; bases unmatched to any gene: 8. The CDR3 runs to 16 residues. In nucleotides, the CDR3 is TGTGCCAGCAGTTATTTAGCGGGAGGGCCGACAGATACGCAGTATTTT. The encoded protein is CASSYLAGGPTDTQYF. Filled out from reference TRBV5-8 and TRBJ2-3, the complete variable domain reads EAGVTQSPTHLIKTRGQQATLRCSPISGHTSVYWYQQALGLGLQFLLWYDEGEERNRGNFPPRFSGRQFPNYSSELNVNALELEDSALYLCASSYLAGGPTDTQYFGPGTRLTVL.

This rearrangement joins TRBV16 to TRBJ1-3; the D is unclear. This CDR3 contains 17 residues. The germline V and J ends were trimmed by 1 base and 0 bases, with 13 bases remaining between them. CDR1 is KGHSY, CDR2 FQNENV, per germline. The CDR3 here is CASSQFSPASSGNTIYF. In DNA, the CDR3 is TGTGCCAGCAGCCAATTTAGTCCGGCTAGCTCTGGAAACACCATATATTTT. The full variable domain, in which reference TRBV16 and TRBJ1-3 provide the parts outside the CDR3, is GEEVAQTPKHLVRGEGQKAKLYCAPIKGHSYVFWYQQVLKNEFKFLISFQNENVFDETGMPKERFSAKCLPNSPCSLEIQATKLEDSAVYFCASSQFSPASSGNTIYFGEGSWLTVV.